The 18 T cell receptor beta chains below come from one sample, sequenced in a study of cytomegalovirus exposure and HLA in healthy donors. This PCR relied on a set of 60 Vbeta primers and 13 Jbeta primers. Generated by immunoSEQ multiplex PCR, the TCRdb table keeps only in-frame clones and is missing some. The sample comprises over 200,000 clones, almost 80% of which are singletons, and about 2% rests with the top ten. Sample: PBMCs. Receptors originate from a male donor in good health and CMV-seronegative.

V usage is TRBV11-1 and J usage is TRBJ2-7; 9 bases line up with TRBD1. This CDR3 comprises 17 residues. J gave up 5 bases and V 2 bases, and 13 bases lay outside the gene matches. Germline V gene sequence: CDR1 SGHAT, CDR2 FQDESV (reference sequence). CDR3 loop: CASSLISGTGPGDEQYF. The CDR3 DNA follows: TGTGCCAGCAGCTTAATTTCCGGGACAGGGCCCGGCGACGAGCAGTACTTC. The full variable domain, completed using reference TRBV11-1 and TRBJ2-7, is EAEVAQSPRYKITEKSQAVAFWCDPISGHATLYWYRQILGQGPELLVQFQDESVVDDSQLPKDRFSAERLKGVDSTLKIQPAELGDSAMYLCASSLISGTGPGDEQYFGPGTRLTVT.

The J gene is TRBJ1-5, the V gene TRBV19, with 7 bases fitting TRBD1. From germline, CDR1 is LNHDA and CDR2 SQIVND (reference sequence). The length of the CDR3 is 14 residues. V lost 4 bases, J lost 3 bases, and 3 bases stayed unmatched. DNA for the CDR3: TGTGCCAGTAGTACCGGGACAGACAATCAGCCCCAGCATTTT. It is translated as CASSTGTDNQPQHF.

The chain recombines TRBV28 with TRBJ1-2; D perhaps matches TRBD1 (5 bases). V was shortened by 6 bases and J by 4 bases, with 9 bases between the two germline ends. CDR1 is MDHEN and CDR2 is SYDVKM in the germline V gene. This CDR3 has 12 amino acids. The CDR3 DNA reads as TGTGCCAGCAGGAAAGGGGTCTATGGCTACACCTTC. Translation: CASRKGVYGYTF.

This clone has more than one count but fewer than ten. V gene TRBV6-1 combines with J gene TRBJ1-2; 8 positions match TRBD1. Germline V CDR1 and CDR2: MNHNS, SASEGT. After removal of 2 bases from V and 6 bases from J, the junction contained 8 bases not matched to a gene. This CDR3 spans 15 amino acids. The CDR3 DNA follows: TGTGCCAGCAGTGAACCAGAGGACAGGGTTCATGGCTACACCTTC. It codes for CASSEPEDRVHGYTF.

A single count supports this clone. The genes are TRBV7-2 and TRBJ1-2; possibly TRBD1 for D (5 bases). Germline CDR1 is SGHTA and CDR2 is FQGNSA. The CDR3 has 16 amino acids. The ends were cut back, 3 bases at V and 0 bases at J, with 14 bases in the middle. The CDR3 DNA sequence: TGTGCCAGCAGCTTGCCCCCGACAGCACCTAACTATGGCTACACCTTC. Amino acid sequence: CASSLPPTAPNYGYTF.

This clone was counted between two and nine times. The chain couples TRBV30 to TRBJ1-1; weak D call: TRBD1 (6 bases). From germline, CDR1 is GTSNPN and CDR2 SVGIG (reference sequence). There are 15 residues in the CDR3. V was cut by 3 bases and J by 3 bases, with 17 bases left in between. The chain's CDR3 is CAWRVMGAVDTEAFF. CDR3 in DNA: TGTGCCTGGAGGGTAATGGGGGCCGTCGACACTGAAGCTTTCTTT. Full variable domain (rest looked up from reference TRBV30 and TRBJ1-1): SQTIHQWPATLVQPVGSPLSLECTVEGTSNPNLYWYRQAAGRGLQLLFYSVGIGQISSEVPQNLSASRPQDRQFILSSKKLLLSDSGFYLCAWRVMGAVDTEAFFGQGTRLTVV.

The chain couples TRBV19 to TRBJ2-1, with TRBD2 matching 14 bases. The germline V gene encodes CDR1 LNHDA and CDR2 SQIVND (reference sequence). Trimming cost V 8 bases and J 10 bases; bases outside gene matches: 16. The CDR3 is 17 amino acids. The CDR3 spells CASSGLAGASVTREQFF. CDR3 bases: TGTGCCAGTTCGGGACTAGCGGGGGCCTCCGTAACTAGGGAGCAGTTCTTC.

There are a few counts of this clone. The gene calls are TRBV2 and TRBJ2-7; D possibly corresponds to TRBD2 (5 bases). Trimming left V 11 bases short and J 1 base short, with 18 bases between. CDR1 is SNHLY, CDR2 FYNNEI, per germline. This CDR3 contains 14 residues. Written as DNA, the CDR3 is TGTGCCCGAGACTACGAAAGCGGATCCTACGAGCAGTACTTC. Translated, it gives CARDYESGSYEQYF.

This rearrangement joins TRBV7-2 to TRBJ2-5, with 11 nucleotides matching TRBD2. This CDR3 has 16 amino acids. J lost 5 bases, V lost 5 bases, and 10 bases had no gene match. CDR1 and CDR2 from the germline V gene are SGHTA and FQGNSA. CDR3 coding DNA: TGTGCCAGCAGCCAAACTCCTAGCGGGGGGCGGGAGACCCAGTACTTC. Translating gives CASSQTPSGGRETQYF.

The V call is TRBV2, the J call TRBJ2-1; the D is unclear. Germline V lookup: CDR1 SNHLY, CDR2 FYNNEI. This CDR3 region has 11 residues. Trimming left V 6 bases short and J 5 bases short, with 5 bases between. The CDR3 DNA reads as TGTGCCAGCAGGTTCAACAATGAGCAGTTCTTC. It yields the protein CASRFNNEQFF.

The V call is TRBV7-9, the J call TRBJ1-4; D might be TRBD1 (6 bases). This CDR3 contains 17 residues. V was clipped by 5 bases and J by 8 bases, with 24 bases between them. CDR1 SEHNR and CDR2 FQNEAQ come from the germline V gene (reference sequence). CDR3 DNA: TGTGCCAGCAGCCAAACCTTCCAGGGGTGGAAGGAGGAAAAACTGTTTTTT. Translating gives CASSQTFQGWKEEKLFF.

Written as DNA, the CDR3 is TGTGCCAGCAGCTCGAGGACTAGCGGGTCCCTCTCCTACGAGCAGTACTTC. Its protein is CASSSRTSGSLSYEQYF. The chain uses TRBV7-2 and TRBJ2-7, with 11 bases aligning to TRBD2. Germline trimming cut 4 bases from V and 0 bases from J; bases unmatched to any gene: 8. The CDR3 is 17 amino acids. Germline assignment: CDR1 SGHTA and CDR2 FQGNSA.

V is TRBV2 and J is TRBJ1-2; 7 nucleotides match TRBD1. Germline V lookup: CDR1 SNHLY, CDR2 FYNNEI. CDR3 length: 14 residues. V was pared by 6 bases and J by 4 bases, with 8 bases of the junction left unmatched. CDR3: CASRQGTPPYGYTF. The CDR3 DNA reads TGTGCCAGCAGACAGGGGACACCACCCTATGGCTACACCTTC. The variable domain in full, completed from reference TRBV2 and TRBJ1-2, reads EPEVTQTPSHQVTQMGQEVILRCVPISNHLYFYWYRQILGQKVEFLVSFYNNEISEKSEIFDDQFSVERPDGSNFTLKIRSTKLEDSAMYFCASRQGTPPYGYTFGSGTRLTVV.

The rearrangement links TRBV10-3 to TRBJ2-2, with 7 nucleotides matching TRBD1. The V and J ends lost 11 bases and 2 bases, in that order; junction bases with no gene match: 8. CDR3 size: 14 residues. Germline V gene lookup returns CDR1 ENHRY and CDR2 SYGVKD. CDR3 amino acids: CAAQGQPNTGELFF. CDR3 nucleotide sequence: TGTGCCGCGCAGGGACAGCCAAACACCGGGGAGCTGTTTTTT.

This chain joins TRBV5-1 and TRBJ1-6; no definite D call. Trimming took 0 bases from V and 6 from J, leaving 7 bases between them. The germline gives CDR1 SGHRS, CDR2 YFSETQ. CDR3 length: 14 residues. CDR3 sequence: CASSLEAANSPLHF. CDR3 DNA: TGCGCCAGCAGCTTGGAGGCGGCTAATTCACCCCTCCACTTT.

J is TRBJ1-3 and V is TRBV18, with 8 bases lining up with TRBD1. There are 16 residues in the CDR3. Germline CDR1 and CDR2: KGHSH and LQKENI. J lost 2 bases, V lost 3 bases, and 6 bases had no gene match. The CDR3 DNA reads TGTGCCAGCTCACCCTCGGGCAGGGGGCCTGGAAACACCATATATTTT. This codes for CASSPSGRGPGNTIYF.

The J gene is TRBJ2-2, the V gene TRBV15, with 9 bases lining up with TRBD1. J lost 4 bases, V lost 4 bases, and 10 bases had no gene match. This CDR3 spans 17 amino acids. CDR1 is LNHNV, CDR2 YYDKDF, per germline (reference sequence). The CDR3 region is CATSTFSGTGFTGELFF. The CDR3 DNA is TGTGCCACCAGCACCTTTTCCGGGACAGGGTTCACCGGGGAGCTGTTTTTT.

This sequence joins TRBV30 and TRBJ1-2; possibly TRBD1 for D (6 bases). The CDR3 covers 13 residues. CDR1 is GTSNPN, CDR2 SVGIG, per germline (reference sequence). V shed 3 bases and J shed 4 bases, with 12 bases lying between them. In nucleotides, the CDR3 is TGTGCCTGGAGAGACAGGCTTCCCTATGGCTACACCTTC. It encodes CAWRDRLPYGYTF. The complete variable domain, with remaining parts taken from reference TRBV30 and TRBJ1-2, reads SQTIHQWPATLVQPVGSPLSLECTVEGTSNPNLYWYRQAAGRGLQLLFYSVGIGQISSEVPQNLSASRPQDRQFILSSKKLLLSDSGFYLCAWRDRLPYGYTFGSGTRLTVV.